The entry that follows covers one TCR beta chain sequence. This CDR3 contains 17 residues. Germline V lookup: CDR1 MNHEY, CDR2 SMNVEV (reference sequence). J gave up 4 bases and V 0 bases, and 4 bases lay outside the gene matches. This specimen belongs to a study of blood T cell repertoires in COVID-19. Study-wide context: T cells, B-cell-depleted T cells, or PBMCs supplied cDNA or gDNA.

Everyone who took part was roughly 18 to 89 years old, and they came from some 23 US areas. Grouping used clinical history reported by participants in a survey and questionnaire. In the study's own analysis: Counts of nucleated cells, estimated from reference gene primer amplification, were obtained. The protocol was immunoSEQ multiplex PCR, while the TCRdb copy is restricted to in-frame clones and leaves out a portion. V, J and clone size are taken as reported in that table, and D and trimming were inferred from the DNA itself. The sample contains about 320,000 clones, more than 90% of which appear only once.

Sequenced sample: PBMCs or T cells enriched from blood (not recorded which). The origin of this receptor is a man aged 55 to 70 who had recovered from COVID-19. The rearrangement uses TRBV27 and TRBJ2-2, with 11 bases that match TRBD2. CDR3 DNA: TGTGCCAGCAGTTTATCTAGCGGGAGGGATAGCACCGGGGAGCTGTTTTTT. Its protein is CASSLSSGRDSTGELFF.